This T cell receptor beta chain was sequenced for a study of PD-1 blockade in mismatch repair-deficient tumors. As for the study in general: Patients had 12 mismatch repair-deficient cancer types and were previously treated and progressing. General study results and limits: Tumor-resident clones, often absent from pretreatment blood, expanded after pembrolizumab and then contracted.

Every patient had mismatch repair deficiency by PCR or immunohistochemistry. As concerns this clone: Its antigen is not identified.

Clones were read by immunoSEQ multiplex PCR, and TCRdb kept only the in-frame ones, dropping some. Of 15,000 or so clones detected, approximately 87% appear once; the ten largest clones hold 1.5% to 2%. The V and J ends lost 0 bases and 4 bases respectively, with 13 bases between them. Germline V gene data show CDR1 as KGHSH and CDR2 as LQKENI. The CDR3 has 16 amino acids. The chain has TRBV18 and TRBJ1-5, with D maybe TRBD1 (5 bases). The sequenced sample was PBMCs, obtained roughly 23 weeks after starting pembrolizumab. This receptor was taken from an adult with mismatch repair-deficient cancer. The CDR3 protein is CASSPPSGAENQPQHF. The CDR3 DNA reads TGTGCCAGCTCACCACCTTCTGGGGCGGAAAATCAGCCCCAGCATTTT.